The clone carrying this TCR beta chain showed up many times. Antigen specificity is unknown. Through a sample-barcoded 5' primer and a J-beta primer mix, a second PCR was run for roughly 6 to 11 cycles. Using its own MiXCR run on the 5' RACE reads, TCRdb lists one record per CDR3 protein. In the table there are about 1,500,000 distinct CDR3 sequences, 42% of which are singletons. This record belongs to a study of blood T cells in healthy people across ages. Whole-study results and caveats: In long-lived donors, naive CD4+ cell counts and diversity exceeded those of aged donors. Older age coincided with a roughly linear decline in TCR beta diversity per million T cells.

V was trimmed by 2 bases and J by 4 bases, leaving 9 bases between them. The CDR3 is 13 amino acids. J is TRBJ2-7 and V is TRBV12-3 or TRBV12-4, with TRBD1 as a possible D gene (5 bases). This clonotype originated in a woman aged 18 to 35 in good health. The sample comprised blood. The CDR3, as DNA: TGTGCCAGCAGTTTACAGGGTGGGTACGAGCAGTACTTC. The encoded protein is CASSLQGGYEQYF.